These T cell receptor beta chains were read from a single sample in a study of regulatory and conventional T cells in RAG deficiency. TCRdb keeps only in-frame clones here, not all; method: immunoSEQ multiplex PCR. The table records 9,000 to 15,000 clones, approximately 93% of them present only once. A further study also used this sample, focusing on regulatory T cells.

Sequenced: CD127- CD25+ CD4+ Tregs sorted from blood. These receptors were taken from a human donor in good health. CDR3s include the opening cysteine and the closing phenylalanine or tryptophan. Each record gives: V gene, D gene, clone size, J gene, CDR3 protein, CDR3 DNA. A D gene is named only where the DNA matches it firmly. The size field is filled for only some rows; it gives once, few, many or a size class.

TRBV6-5	-	-	TRBJ1-2	CASSYGGYGYTF	TGTGCCAGCAGTTACGGGGGGTATGGCTACACCTTC
TRBV5-1	-	-	TRBJ1-2	CASRPRTTGNYGYTF	TGCGCCAGCAGACCAAGGACAACAGGGAACTATGGCTACACCTTC
TRBV6-5	-	-	TRBJ2-7	CASSWRGLSSYEQYF	TGTGCCAGCAGCTGGCGGGGGCTTAGCTCCTACGAGCAGTACTTC
TRBV6-1	TRBD2	-	TRBJ2-3	CAARLAGTDTQYF	TGTGCCGCCAGACTAGCGGGGACAGATACGCAGTATTTT
TRBV10-3	TRBD1	-	TRBJ1-5	CAISEHGDSGIGAQHF	TGTGCCATCAGTGAGCACGGGGACAGTGGGATCGGGGCCCAGCATTTT
TRBV9	TRBD2	once	TRBJ2-3	CASSTGLAGLSSTDTQYF	TGTGCCAGCAGCACTGGACTAGCGGGCCTCTCAAGCACAGATACGCAGTATTTT
TRBV7-9	-	-	TRBJ2-1	CASSHSGIQNEQFF	TGTGCCAGCAGCCACTCAGGTATACAGAATGAGCAGTTCTTC
TRBV6-5	-	-	TRBJ1-2	CASTRGAHGYTF	TGTGCCAGCACCCGGGGGGCCCATGGCTACACCTTC
TRBV16	TRBD1	few	TRBJ2-7	CASSHIQGAEQYF	TGTGCCAGCAGCCATATACAGGGGGCCGAGCAGTACTTC
TRBV5-1	-	-	TRBJ1-6	CASSLERGGSPLHF	TGCGCCAGCAGCTTGGAACGGGGGGGGTCACCCCTCCACTTT
TRBV7-9	-	-	TRBJ1-1	CASSLSGGGTEAFF	TGTGCCAGCAGCTTATCCGGGGGAGGCACTGAAGCTTTCTTT
TRBV11-2	TRBD2	once	TRBJ2-3	CASSPDGRGVKDTQYF	TGTGCCAGCAGCCCAGACGGGCGGGGGGTGAAAGATACGCAGTATTTT
TRBV5-5	TRBD1	-	TRBJ2-5	CASSPGQQETQYF	TGTGCCAGCAGCCCGGGACAGCAAGAGACCCAGTACTTC
TRBV5-1	-	-	TRBJ2-5	CASSFSGTQYF	TGCGCCAGCAGCTTCTCGGGGACCCAGTACTTC
TRBV27	-	-	TRBJ1-5	CASSLSWGRYQPQHF	TGTGCCAGCAGTTTAAGCTGGGGCAGGTATCAGCCCCAGCATTTT
TRBV7-9	-	-	TRBJ2-1	CASSFFREDEQFF	TGTGCCAGCAGCTTTTTTAGGGAGGATGAGCAGTTCTTC
TRBV5-1	-	few	TRBJ2-5	CASSLVAGQAQYF	TGCGCCAGCAGCTTGGTTGCAGGCCAGGCCCAGTACTTC
TRBV14	-	-	TRBJ1-4	CASSQAGTNEKLFF	TGTGCCAGCAGCCAAGCGGGAACTAATGAAAAACTGTTTTTT
TRBV18	TRBD2	-	TRBJ2-2	CASSPRLAGNTGELFF	TGTGCCAGCTCACCAAGGCTAGCGGGGAACACCGGGGAGCTGTTTTTT
TRBV19	TRBD1	-	TRBJ2-7	CASRSTGTGSYEQYF	TGTGCCAGTAGATCGACCGGGACAGGGTCCTACGAGCAGTACTTC
TRBV5-1	-	-	TRBJ1-2	CASTQEGYYGYTF	TGCGCCAGCACCCAGGAGGGGTACTATGGCTACACCTTC
TRBV7-9	-	-	TRBJ2-7	CASSPSGRYEQYF	TGTGCCAGCAGCCCCTCTGGGCGCTACGAGCAGTACTTC
TRBV6-6	-	-	TRBJ1-1	CASSYSGQTNTEAFF	TGTGCCAGCAGTTACTCCGGACAGACGAACACTGAAGCTTTCTTT
TRBV30	-	-	TRBJ1-4	CAWKRGPNEKLFF	TGTGCCTGGAAACGGGGTCCTAATGAAAAACTGTTTTTT
TRBV6-5	TRBD1	-	TRBJ1-2	CASSSRTGVYYGYTF	TGTGCCAGCAGTTCCAGGACAGGGGTATACTATGGCTACACCTTC
TRBV9	-	once	TRBJ2-2	CASRRGGELFF	TGTGCCAGTAGGAGAGGTGGGGAGCTGTTTTTT
TRBV5-1	-	-	TRBJ2-3	CASSLGGAADTQYF	TGCGCCAGCAGCTTAGGGGGGGCCGCAGATACGCAGTATTTT
TRBV5-1	TRBD2	-	TRBJ2-2	CASSPQRGNTGELFF	TGCGCCAGCAGCCCCCAGCGGGGGAACACCGGGGAGCTGTTTTTT
TRBV7-2	-	-	TRBJ2-7	CASSLMGQGFGEQYF	TGTGCCAGCAGCTTAATGGGGCAGGGCTTTGGGGAGCAGTACTTC
TRBV9	-	-	TRBJ2-1	CASSIEVRTYNEQFF	TGTGCCAGCAGCATTGAGGTGCGGACCTACAATGAGCAGTTCTTC
TRBV5-1	TRBD1	-	TRBJ1-1	CASSLGGGGGTEAFF	TGCGCCAGCAGCTTGGGAGGGGGCGGTGGGACTGAAGCTTTCTTT
TRBV5-5	-	-	TRBJ1-2	CASSYVSLAAANYGYTF	TGTGCCAGCAGTTATGTTTCTCTTGCCGCGGCCAACTATGGCTACACCTTC
TRBV6-6	TRBD2	-	TRBJ2-7	CASSYSRGAYEQYF	TGTGCCAGCAGTTACTCCCGGGGGGCCTACGAGCAGTACTTC
TRBV19	TRBD1	-	TRBJ2-3	CASSMTGTADTQYF	TGTGCCAGTAGTATGACAGGGACCGCAGATACGCAGTATTTT
TRBV7-9	TRBD2	-	TRBJ2-1	CASSFGGYNEQFF	TGTGCCAGCAGCTTCGGGGGGTACAATGAGCAGTTCTTC
TRBV29-1	TRBD1	-	TRBJ2-7	CSVRGLVYEQYF	TGCAGCGTCAGGGGGTTGGTCTACGAGCAGTACTTC
TRBV19	TRBD2	-	TRBJ2-7	CATAGLPTYEQYF	TGTGCCACAGCGGGACTCCCGACCTACGAGCAGTACTTC
TRBV5-4	-	once	TRBJ1-2	CASSLEGVRTAYGYTF	TGTGCCAGCAGCTTGGAGGGGGTGAGGACGGCCTATGGCTACACCTTC
TRBV2	-	-	TRBJ2-5	CASTKLRLLYQETQYF	TGTGCCAGCACCAAACTCAGGCTACTGTACCAAGAGACCCAGTACTTC
TRBV20-1	-	-	TRBJ2-1	CSARDRGEQFF	TGCAGTGCTAGAGATAGGGGTGAGCAGTTCTTC
TRBV19	-	few	TRBJ1-4	CASSLRMSTNEKLFF	TGTGCCAGTAGTCTCCGTATGTCAACTAATGAAAAACTGTTTTTT
TRBV6-9	TRBD1	-	TRBJ1-6	CASSSDREKTSPLHF	TGTGCCAGCAGTTCGGACAGGGAAAAAACCTCCCCCCTCCACTTT
TRBV7-6	TRBD2	-	TRBJ2-2	CASSHPSTSGGYTGELFF	TGTGCCAGCAGCCACCCAAGTACTAGCGGGGGATACACCGGGGAGCTGTTTTTT
TRBV5-4	TRBD1	few	TRBJ1-4	CARSRDSGGVRRFREKLFF	TGTGCCAGAAGCCGGGACTCAGGGGGAGTAAGGAGGTTTCGTGAAAAACTGTTTTTT
TRBV7-9	-	-	TRBJ1-4	CASSPVLEGYEKLFF	TGTGCCAGCAGCCCCGTCCTTGAGGGATACGAAAAACTGTTTTTT
TRBV19	-	-	TRBJ1-1	CASSIGGVLNTEAFF	TGTGCCAGTAGTATAGGGGGGGTGTTAAACACTGAAGCTTTCTTT
TRBV11-2	TRBD1	once	TRBJ1-3	CASSLDEHRGVRNTIYF	TGTGCCAGCAGCTTAGACGAGCACAGGGGGGTGAGAAACACCATATATTTT
TRBV4-1	TRBD1	-	TRBJ2-5	CASSQRQGRSETQYF	TGCGCCAGCAGCCAGAGACAGGGACGGTCAGAGACCCAGTACTTC
TRBV10-3	TRBD2	-	TRBJ2-3	CAISDHSGGAGADTQYF	TGTGCCATCAGTGATCATAGCGGGGGGGCCGGGGCAGATACGCAGTATTTT
TRBV6-6	TRBD1	-	TRBJ2-7	CASMGGQGYYEQYF	TGTGCCAGCATGGGGGGACAGGGTTACTACGAGCAGTACTTC
TRBV6-5	TRBD2	-	TRBJ2-3	CASSLREGMNTQYF	TGTGCCAGCAGTCTTAGGGAGGGCATGAATACGCAGTATTTT
TRBV4-1	-	once	TRBJ2-1	CASSQVRAAGAGEQFF	TGCGCCAGCAGCCAGGTCAGGGCCGCAGGGGCGGGTGAGCAGTTCTTC
TRBV6-5	-	-	TRBJ1-2	CASSYLPIHRGFGYTF	TGTGCCAGCAGTTATCTCCCGATACACCGGGGGTTTGGCTACACCTTC
TRBV2	-	-	TRBJ1-1	CASSAGQVVGAEAFF	TGTGCCAGCAGTGCGGGACAAGTTGTTGGTGCTGAAGCTTTCTTT